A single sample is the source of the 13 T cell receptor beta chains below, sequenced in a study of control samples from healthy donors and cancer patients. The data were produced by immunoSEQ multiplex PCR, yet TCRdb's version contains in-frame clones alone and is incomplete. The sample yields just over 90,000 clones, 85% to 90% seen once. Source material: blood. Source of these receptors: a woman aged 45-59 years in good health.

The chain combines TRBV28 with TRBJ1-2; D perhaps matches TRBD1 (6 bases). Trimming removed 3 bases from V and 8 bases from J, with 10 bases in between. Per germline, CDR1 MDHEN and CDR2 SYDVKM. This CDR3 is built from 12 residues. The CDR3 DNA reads TGTGCCAGCAGTTTTAGTGGGGGCGGCTACACCTTC. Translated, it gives CASSFSGGGYTF.

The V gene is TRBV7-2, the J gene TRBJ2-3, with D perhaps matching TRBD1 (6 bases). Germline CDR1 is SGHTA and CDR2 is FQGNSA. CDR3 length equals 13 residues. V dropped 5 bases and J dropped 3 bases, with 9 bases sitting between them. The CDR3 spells CASSPQGTDTQYF. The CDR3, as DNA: TGTGCCAGCAGCCCACAGGGTACAGATACGCAGTATTTT.

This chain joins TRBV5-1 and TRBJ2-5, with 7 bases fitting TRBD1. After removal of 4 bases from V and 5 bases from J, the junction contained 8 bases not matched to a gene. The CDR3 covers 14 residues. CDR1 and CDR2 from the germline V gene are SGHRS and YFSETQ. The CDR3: CASSRGQAQETQYF. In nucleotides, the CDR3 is TGCGCCAGCAGCAGAGGACAGGCTCAGGAGACCCAGTACTTC.

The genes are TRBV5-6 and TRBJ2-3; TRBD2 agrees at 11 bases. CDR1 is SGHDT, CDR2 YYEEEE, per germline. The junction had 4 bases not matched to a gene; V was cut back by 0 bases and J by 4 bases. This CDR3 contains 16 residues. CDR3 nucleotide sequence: TGTGCCAGCAGCTTGGAACTAGCGGGAGTCTCAGATACGCAGTATTTT. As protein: CASSLELAGVSDTQYF.

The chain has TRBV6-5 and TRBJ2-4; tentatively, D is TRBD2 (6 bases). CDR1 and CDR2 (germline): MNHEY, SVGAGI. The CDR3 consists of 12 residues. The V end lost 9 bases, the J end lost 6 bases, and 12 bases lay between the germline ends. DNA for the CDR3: TGTGCCAGTCTTAACGGGGGAAACATTCAGTACTTC. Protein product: CASLNGGNIQYF.

CDR3: CASSTDSHNEQFF. The CDR3 region has the DNA TGTGCCAGCAGTACCGACAGCCACAATGAGCAGTTCTTC. The chain employs TRBV6-2 or TRBV6-3 and TRBJ2-1; tentatively, D is TRBD1 (5 bases). The CDR3 is made up of 13 amino acids. Trimming cost V 5 bases and J 5 bases, with 10 bases left between them. Germline V CDR1 and CDR2: MNHEY, SVGEGT.

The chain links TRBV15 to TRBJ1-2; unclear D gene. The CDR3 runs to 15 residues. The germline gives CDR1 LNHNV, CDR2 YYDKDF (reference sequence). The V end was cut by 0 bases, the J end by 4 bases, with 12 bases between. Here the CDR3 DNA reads TGTGCCACCAGCAGAGAGTCGGGAGGGAGCTATGGCTACACCTTC. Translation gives CATSRESGGSYGYTF.

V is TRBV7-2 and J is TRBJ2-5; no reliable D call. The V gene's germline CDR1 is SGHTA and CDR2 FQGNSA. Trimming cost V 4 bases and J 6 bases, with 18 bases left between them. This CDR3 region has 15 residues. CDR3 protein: CASSSLGPGRKTQYF. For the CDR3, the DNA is TGTGCCAGCAGCTCCCTGGGCCCCGGACGGAAGACCCAGTACTTC.

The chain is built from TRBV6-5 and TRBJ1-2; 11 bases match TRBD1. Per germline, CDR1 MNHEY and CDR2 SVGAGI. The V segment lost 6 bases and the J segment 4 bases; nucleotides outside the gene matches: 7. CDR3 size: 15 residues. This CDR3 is CASSRGQGAVYGYTF. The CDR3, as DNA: TGTGCCAGCAGCCGCGGACAGGGGGCGGTCTATGGCTACACCTTC.

The CDR3 spells CASRLAGGYEQYF. CDR3 DNA: TGTGCCAGCAGGCTAGCGGGAGGCTACGAGCAGTACTTC. This chain uses TRBV12-3 or TRBV12-4 with TRBJ2-7; the match to TRBD2 covers 11 bases. With V trimmed by 6 bases and J by 3 bases, 1 base remained unmatched. There are 13 residues in the CDR3.

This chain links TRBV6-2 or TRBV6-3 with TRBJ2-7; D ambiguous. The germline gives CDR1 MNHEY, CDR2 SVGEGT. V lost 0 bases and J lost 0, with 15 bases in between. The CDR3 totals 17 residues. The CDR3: CASSYSSTDWFSYEQYF. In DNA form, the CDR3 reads TGTGCCAGCAGTTACTCCTCAACAGACTGGTTCTCCTACGAGCAGTACTTC.

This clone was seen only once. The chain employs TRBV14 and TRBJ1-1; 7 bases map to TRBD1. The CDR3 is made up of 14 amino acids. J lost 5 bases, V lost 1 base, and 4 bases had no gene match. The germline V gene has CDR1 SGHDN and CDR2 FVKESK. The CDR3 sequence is CASSQATGNTEAFF. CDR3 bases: TGTGCCAGCAGCCAAGCGACAGGGAATACTGAAGCTTTCTTT.

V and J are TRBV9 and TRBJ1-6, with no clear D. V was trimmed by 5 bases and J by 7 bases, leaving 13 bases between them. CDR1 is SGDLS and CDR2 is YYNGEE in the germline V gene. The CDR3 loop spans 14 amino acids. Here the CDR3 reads CASRAQSVNSPLHF. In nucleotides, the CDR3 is TGTGCCAGCAGGGCACAATCCGTAAATTCACCCCTCCACTTT.